Listed below are T cell receptor beta chains from one sample, sequenced in a study of blood T cell repertoires in COVID-19. The assay was immunoSEQ multiplex PCR, and TCRdb's table has in-frame clones only and misses some. The sample holds about 56,000 clones; around 70% are singletons and the top ten take approximately 4.8%. The sample taken for sequencing was peripheral blood. The receptors come from a woman in her 70s with COVID-19, enrolled during active disease. CDR3s include the opening cysteine and the closing phenylalanine or tryptophan. The D gene is left open where the match is weak. Size is omitted from some rows. Given values are once, few, many or a class for expanded clones.

V	D	size	J	CDR3	DNA
TRBV7-9	TRBD2	-	TRBJ2-7	CASSPGLAATYEQYF	TGTGCCAGCAGCCCGGGACTAGCGGCCACCTACGAGCAGTACTTC
TRBV5-6	-	-	TRBJ2-5	CASSIWTKKTQYF	TGTGCCAGCAGCATCTGGACAAAAAAGACCCAGTACTTC
TRBV19	-	-	TRBJ2-1	CASRQGGGNEQFF	TGTGCCAGTAGACAGGGCGGGGGAAATGAGCAGTTCTTC
TRBV6-6	-	once	TRBJ1-2	CASSSPTRQVVYGYTF	TGTGCCAGCAGTTCGCCTACTCGACAGGTGGTCTATGGCTACACCTTC
TRBV5-1	-	-	TRBJ2-1	CASSPDRAYNEQFF	TGCGCCAGCAGCCCGGACAGAGCCTACAATGAGCAGTTCTTC
TRBV7-3	TRBD2	-	TRBJ2-7	CASSVSGDSSYEQYF	TGTGCCAGCAGCGTGAGCGGGGACTCCTCCTACGAGCAGTACTTC
TRBV5-1	TRBD1	few	TRBJ1-2	CASSLRQGAYGYTF	TGCGCCAGCAGCTTAAGACAGGGGGCCTATGGCTACACCTTC
TRBV6-5	TRBD1	-	TRBJ2-3	CASATGQGIDTQYF	TGTGCCAGCGCGACGGGACAGGGTATAGATACGCAGTATTTT
TRBV19	-	-	TRBJ1-2	CASSLGGSGYTF	TGTGCCAGTAGCCTGGGGGGTAGCGGCTACACCTTC
TRBV9	TRBD1	-	TRBJ2-1	CASSFRDRAYNEQFF	TGTGCCAGCAGCTTCCGGGACAGGGCCTACAATGAGCAGTTCTTC
TRBV12-5	TRBD1	-	TRBJ1-3	CASGPGQGAGNTIYF	TGTGCTAGTGGTCCGGGACAGGGGGCTGGAAACACCATATATTTT
TRBV7-6	-	once	TRBJ1-1	CASRRETEAFF	TGTGCCAGCCGGCGGGAGACTGAAGCTTTCTTT
TRBV6-5	-	-	TRBJ1-3	CASTPGGSGNTIYF	TGTGCCAGCACTCCCGGAGGGTCTGGAAACACCATATATTTT
TRBV11-3	-	few	TRBJ1-3	CASSLGGFNGNTIYF	TGTGCCAGCAGCTTGGGAGGCTTTAACGGAAACACCATATATTTT